Given below is one TCR beta chain in context. Per the original data handling: Estimates of nucleated cell counts were drawn from the amplification of reference gene primers. Generated by immunoSEQ multiplex PCR, the TCRdb table keeps only in-frame clones and is missing some. V and J calls and clone size are those listed in that table; D and trimming were worked out from the DNA. The sample shows 300,000 to 400,000 clones, approximately 83% of them seen only once. CDR3 length: 15 amino acids. Germline V gene sequence: CDR1 MDHEN, CDR2 SYDVKM. J gave up 7 bases and V 2 bases, and 9 bases lay outside the gene matches. In terms of age and location, participants ranged from roughly 18 to 95 years and lived in about 25 US areas. The data derive from a study of blood T cell repertoires in COVID-19. For the study at large: The origin of the acute and convalescent COVID-19 samples was the United States, Italy and Spain. From T cells, B-cell-depleted T cells, or PBMCs came the material, which was cDNA or gDNA.

The sequence came from a woman aged 40 to 50 with acute COVID-19. The V gene is TRBV28, the J gene TRBJ2-7; 9 bases fit TRBD2. The sequenced sample consisted of PBMCs or T cells enriched from blood (not recorded which). CDR3 region: CASSLGGGGLGEQYF. DNA of the CDR3: TGTGCCAGCAGTTTAGGCGGGGGGGGACTAGGAGAGCAGTACTTC.